The 9 T cell receptor beta chains in this list originate from one sample, sequenced in a study of tumor and adjacent non-tumor tissue in lung cancer. RNA was extracted from bulk tissue without any cell sorting. Three rounds of nested PCR, following a modified ARM-PCR protocol, produced the TCRbeta library. In TCRdb, the multiplex PCR reads were re-called with MiXCR into one record per CDR3 protein. The sample lists 60,000 to 95,000 distinct CDR3 sequences; over 75% were seen once. What was sequenced was lung tumor tissue. The receptor source for this set is a woman aged 45-59 years with non-small cell lung cancer.

Ten or more counts support this clonotype. The chain has TRBV28 and TRBJ2-2; possibly TRBD1 for D (6 bases). Germline V gene data show CDR1 as MDHEN and CDR2 as SYDVKM. The CDR3 consists of 15 residues. V was clipped by 5 bases and J by 5 bases, with 15 bases between them. CDR3 sequence (DNA): TGTGCCAGCAGTCTACCGGGACACCTGACCGGGGAGCTGTTTTTT. This gives the protein CASSLPGHLTGELFF.

This clonotype was observed once. This may stem from a read error, because a much larger clone lies one nucleotide away. J is TRBJ2-3 and V is TRBV20-1; the match to TRBD2 covers 9 bases. The CDR3 consists of 13 residues. Germline V lookup: CDR1 DFQATT, CDR2 SNEGSKA (reference sequence). CDR3 in amino acids: CSAPTKAGGTHYF. In DNA, the CDR3 is TGCAGTGCTCCCACCAAAGCGGGAGGCACGCACTATTTT.

To note about this clonotype: One end of the junction varies from germline; a read error may be responsible. The chain links TRBV25-1 to TRBJ2-1; D call uncertain. Germline V CDR1 and CDR2: MGHDK, SYGVNS. CDR3 size: 15 residues. The CDR3 bases are TGTGCCAGCATTGAATATGTCGGGTCCCACAATGATCAGTTCTTC. Protein sequence: CASIEYVGSHNDQFF.

The rearrangement uses TRBV12-3 or TRBV12-4 and TRBJ2-2; D ambiguous. This CDR3 comprises 13 residues. Trimming took off 1 base at V and 7 bases at J, with 7 bases between the two ends. The CDR3 coding sequence is TGTGCCAGCAGTTTAGGGACCGGCGGGGAGCTGTTTTTT. Its translation is CASSLGTGGELFF.

With respect to this clonotype: Just one base apart from a much larger clone, this may be a read error. The chain joins TRBV10-3 to TRBJ1-5; TRBD1 is a possible D gene (5 bases). From germline, CDR1 is ENHRY and CDR2 SYGVKD. CDR3 length: 14 amino acids. The CDR3 sequence is CAICERGNNQPQHF. CDR3 sequence (DNA): TGTGCCATCTGTGAGAGGGGAAACAATCAGCCCCAGCATTTT.

On this clonotype itself: At one end the junction does not follow the germline gene, possibly because of a read error. CDR3 sequence (DNA): TGCAGCGCTCTGGGCAGGTTGGGGACTGAAGTTTTCTTT. It yields the protein CSALGRLGTEVFF. The chain couples TRBV29-1 to TRBJ1-1; D is perhaps TRBD1 (5 bases). The CDR3 has 13 amino acids. From germline, CDR1 is SQVTM and CDR2 ANQGSEA.

Points on this clonotype: Sequence at one end of the junction differs from germline and may be a read error. The V call is TRBV20-1, the J call TRBJ1-1; D unclear. CDR1 DFQATT and CDR2 SNEGSKA come from the germline V gene (reference sequence). This CDR3 region has 11 residues. The CDR3 region is CSARGSLETFF. In DNA, the CDR3 is TGCAGTGCTCGGGGTTCTCTTGAAACTTTCTTT.

CDR3 loop: CSVGSQGPDTQYF. The CDR3 DNA reads as TGCAGCGTTGGTTCTCAGGGGCCAGATACGCAGTATTTT. The J gene is TRBJ2-3, the V gene TRBV29-1; D may be TRBD1 (6 bases). Trimming removed 4 bases from V and 4 bases from J, with 12 bases in between. The CDR3 has 13 residues. Looked up from germline, CDR1 is SQVTM and CDR2 is ANQGSEA.

Details on this clonotype: This may be a read error, as it is one base from a much larger clone. This rearrangement joins TRBV5-1 to TRBJ2-3; 7 bases are a match to TRBD2. From germline, CDR1 is SGHRS and CDR2 YFSETQ. The CDR3 covers 13 residues. CDR3: CSSGEATTDTQYF. The CDR3 DNA follows: TGCTCCAGCGGGGAGGCGACCACAGATACGCAGTATTTT.